The next 30 T cell receptor beta chains were all read from a single sample in a study of technical replicates of blood from several donors. Clones were sequenced by immunoSEQ multiplex PCR, and TCRdb holds only the in-frame ones, with some missing. The table includes about 73,000 clones, more than 90% detected once. Input material: PBMCs. Receptor source: a human donor in good health. Some clones in this sample may be carry-over from other donors' samples.

The chain is built from TRBV6-1 and TRBJ1-4; D gene ambiguous. The germline V gene has CDR1 MNHNS and CDR2 SASEGT. The V end was cut by 2 bases, the J end by 5 bases, with 12 bases between. CDR3 length: 15 amino acids. As DNA, the CDR3 is TGTGCCAGCAGTGAAAACGGGAACGAAAATGAAAAACTGTTTTTT. It yields the protein CASSENGNENEKLFF.

This clone was picked up a small number of times. This chain joins TRBV6-1 and TRBJ2-1; perhaps TRBD2 as D (6 bases). Germline V CDR1 and CDR2: MNHNS, SASEGT. Trimming stripped 3 bases from V and 0 bases from J, with 6 bases between. This CDR3 contains 14 residues. The CDR3 reads CASSETSSYNEQFF. Written as DNA, the CDR3 is TGTGCCAGCAGTGAGACTAGCTCCTACAATGAGCAGTTCTTC.

The J gene is TRBJ2-5, the V gene TRBV5-4; no clear D. Germline V gene lookup returns CDR1 SGHNT and CDR2 YYREEE (reference sequence). The CDR3 is 13 amino acids. Trimming stripped 1 base from V and 4 bases from J, with 8 bases between. DNA for the CDR3: TGTGCCAGCAGCTTGTCCTTCCGAGAGACCCAGTACTTC. Translation: CASSLSFRETQYF.

This clone turned up a few times. This sequence joins TRBV7-6 and TRBJ1-4, with 8 bases fitting TRBD1. The J segment lost 5 bases and the V segment lost 5 bases, leaving 4 bases of the junction unmatched. The CDR3 is made up of 14 amino acids. Germline V gene data show CDR1 as SGHVS and CDR2 as FNYEAQ. The CDR3 DNA is TGTGCCAGCAGCCGTGGACAGGGCAATGAAAAACTGTTTTTT. Translating it yields CASSRGQGNEKLFF.

This clone was seen a few times. V gene TRBV1 combines with J gene TRBJ2-2; the D call TRBD1 from the table was never checked on the DNA. TRBV1 is listed as a pseudogene. This CDR3 spans 14 amino acids. The CDR3 bases are TGCACCAGCAGCCAGACAGGGTTTACCGGGGAGCTGTTTTTT. It encodes CTSSQTGFTGELFF.

The chain couples TRBV7-6 to TRBJ1-2; D gene unclear. The germline V gene has CDR1 SGHVS and CDR2 FNYEAQ. Trimming took off 1 base at V and 3 bases at J, with 9 bases between the two ends. The CDR3 has 14 amino acids. CDR3 sequence: CASSLDGRYYGYTF. The CDR3 DNA is TGTGCCAGCAGCTTAGATGGGAGGTACTATGGCTACACCTTC.

This clone is medium-sized within its sample. CDR3 region: CASSYTRTGGNSGELFF. CDR3 DNA sequence: TGCGCCAGCAGCTATACTAGGACAGGGGGCAATTCCGGGGAGCTGTTTTTT. V is TRBV5-1 and J is TRBJ2-2; 11 nucleotides match TRBD1. This CDR3 has 17 amino acids. Germline CDR1 reads SGHRS; CDR2 reads YFSETQ. The J segment lost 6 bases and the V segment lost 3 bases, leaving 10 bases of the junction unmatched.

The chain recombines TRBV30 with TRBJ1-3; no firm D call. The germline V gene encodes CDR1 GTSNPN and CDR2 SVGIG (reference sequence). The CDR3 is 11 amino acids. The ends were cut back, 4 bases at V and 4 bases at J, with 5 bases in the middle. In nucleotides, the CDR3 is TGTGCCTGGACCGGGGGAAACACCATATATTTT. It encodes CAWTGGNTIYF.

The rearrangement joins TRBV19 to TRBJ2-1, with 7 bases fitting TRBD2. V shed 10 bases and J 5 bases; nucleotides not matched to a gene: 11. The CDR3 runs 14 residues. The germline CDR1 and CDR2 sequences are LNHDA and SQIVND (reference sequence). This CDR3 reads CATRFSGANNEQFF. Here the CDR3 DNA reads TGTGCCACCCGCTTCAGCGGGGCGAACAATGAGCAGTTCTTC.

The gene calls are TRBV1 and TRBJ2-4; the table calls TRBD2, which could not be checked here. TRBV1 is termed a pseudogene. This CDR3 has 20 amino acids. This chain's CDR3 is CTSTPSAGLAGGLAKNIQYF. Written as DNA, the CDR3 is TGCACCAGCACCCCCAGCGCGGGACTAGCGGGGGGCCTAGCCAAAAACATTCAGTACTTC.

The chain recombines TRBV5-6 with TRBJ2-3, with 8 bases that match TRBD1. The CDR3 contains 15 residues. Germline CDR1 SGHDT, CDR2 YYEEEE. The V gene end was trimmed by 5 bases and the J gene end by 2 bases; junction bases not matched to a gene: 7. CDR3 region: CASRLRQGITDTQYF. CDR3 DNA sequence: TGTGCCAGCAGACTACGACAGGGGATCACAGATACGCAGTATTTT.

The V and J genes are TRBV6-1 and TRBJ2-7; possibly TRBD1 for D (6 bases). Germline values: CDR1 MNHNS, CDR2 SASEGT. The V gene lost 5 bases and the J gene lost 5 bases, with 13 bases spanning the gap. CDR3 length: 13 residues. The CDR3 reads CASSPQGINEQYF. CDR3 bases: TGTGCCAGCAGTCCCCAGGGGATCAACGAGCAGTACTTC.

The J gene is TRBJ1-3, the V gene TRBV4-3; TRBD1 might be the D (6 bases). This CDR3 comprises 16 residues. Germline V gene sequence: CDR1 LGHNA, CDR2 YSLEER. V was cut by 0 bases and J by 0 bases, with 9 bases left in between. The CDR3: CASSQDRGFSGNTIYF. CDR3 DNA sequence: TGCGCCAGCAGCCAAGACAGGGGATTCTCTGGAAACACCATATATTTT.

CDR3 sequence reads: CAIAKSTGGEGNTIYF. DNA of the CDR3: TGTGCCATCGCCAAATCAACAGGGGGCGAAGGAAACACCATATATTTT. The V call is TRBV10-3, the J call TRBJ1-3, with 9 bases matching TRBD1. Germline V gene lookup returns CDR1 ENHRY and CDR2 SYGVKD. This CDR3 is built from 16 residues. J gave up 4 bases and V 8 bases, and 12 bases lay outside the gene matches.

V gene TRBV30 combines with J gene TRBJ2-7, with 9 nucleotides matching TRBD1. Germline CDR1 reads GTSNPN; CDR2 reads SVGIG (reference sequence). The CDR3 loop spans 15 amino acids. The trim removed 2 bases at V and 2 bases at J, leaving 7 bases unmatched. The CDR3 here is CAWSLSGTGTYEQYF. As DNA, the CDR3 is TGTGCCTGGAGTTTAAGCGGGACAGGGACCTACGAGCAGTACTTC.

This clone showed up just once. The chain has TRBV6-1 and TRBJ2-7; 9 positions agree with TRBD2. The germline V gene encodes CDR1 MNHNS and CDR2 SASEGT. The CDR3 spans 14 residues. The V and J ends lost 6 bases and 4 bases, in that order; junction bases with no gene match: 7. The CDR3 DNA reads as TGTGCCAGCAGCTACGGCACTAGCGGGTACGAGCAGTACTTC. It codes for CASSYGTSGYEQYF.

The chain links TRBV14 to TRBJ2-1; the D gene is possibly TRBD2 (5 bases). The ends were cut back, 3 bases at V and 9 bases at J, with 21 bases in the middle. The CDR3 length is 16 residues. The germline V gene encodes CDR1 SGHDN and CDR2 FVKESK. In DNA, the CDR3 is TGTGCCAGCAGCCAGACATATGCGACCCGACGGGGTGAGCAGTTCTTC. Amino acid sequence: CASSQTYATRRGEQFF.

In regard to this clone: Relative to the germline gene, one junction end is altered; a read error may explain this. The V gene is TRBV6-1, the J gene TRBJ2-7, with 9 nucleotides matching TRBD2. In germline, CDR1 is MNHNS, CDR2 SASEGT. The CDR3 loop spans 14 amino acids. CDR3 residues: CASSTLAGPYQQYF. DNA of the CDR3: TGTGCCAGCAGCACCCTAGCGGGGCCCTACCAGCAGTACTTC.

The chain uses TRBV5-1 and TRBJ2-2, with no clear D. CDR1 SGHRS and CDR2 YFSETQ come from the germline V gene. The germline V and J ends were trimmed by 1 base and 3 bases, with 10 bases remaining between them. The length of the CDR3 is 15 residues. CDR3 bases: TGCGCCAGCAGCTTGTCAGGTTCGGACACCGGGGAGCTGTTTTTT. Encoded protein: CASSLSGSDTGELFF.

DNA for the CDR3: TGTGCCAGCAGTCCCCGTCCGTACGTCCTGACTTTC. Translated, it gives CASSPRPYVLTF. The gene calls are TRBV27 and TRBJ2-6, with D unclear. The CDR3 totals 12 residues. CDR1 is MNHEY, CDR2 SMNVEV, per germline (reference sequence). V was shortened by 5 bases and J by 11 bases, with 10 bases between the two germline ends.

The chain is built from TRBV4-3 and TRBJ2-1, with 12 bases matching TRBD2. Germline CDR1 is LGHNA and CDR2 is YSLEER. The CDR3 is made up of 17 amino acids. J gave up 5 bases and V 1 base, and 6 bases lay outside the gene matches. DNA for the CDR3: TGCGCCAGCAGCCAAGGTGCTAGCGGGAGGGCCGACAATGAGCAGTTCTTC. Translation gives CASSQGASGRADNEQFF.

The chain uses TRBV6-6 and TRBJ1-1, with 8 bases that match TRBD1. V dropped 6 bases and J dropped 1; count of bases not matched to a gene: 4. Germline loops: CDR1 MNHNY, CDR2 SVGAGI (reference sequence). There are 14 residues in the CDR3. CDR3 protein: CASRLGQGNTEAFF. The CDR3 DNA sequence: TGTGCCAGCAGGTTAGGACAGGGGAACACTGAAGCTTTCTTT.

The chain is built from TRBV5-6 and TRBJ1-1; TRBD1 aligns across 7 bases. The V segment lost 4 bases and the J segment 1 base; nucleotides outside the gene matches: 4. The V gene's germline CDR1 is SGHDT and CDR2 YYEEEE. The CDR3 loop spans 14 amino acids. The DNA of the CDR3 is TGTGCCAGCAGCCCAGGACAGGCGAACACTGAAGCTTTCTTT. The encoded protein is CASSPGQANTEAFF.

The V call is TRBV5-1, the J call TRBJ1-1, with TRBD1 matching over 9 bases. The CDR3 runs to 15 residues. Looked up from germline, CDR1 is SGHRS and CDR2 is YFSETQ. V trimming: 1 base; J trimming: 3 bases; junction bases outside the gene matches: 4. The CDR3 DNA sequence: TGCGCCAGCAGCTTGACAGGGGGCGAGTACACTGAAGCTTTCTTT. Its protein is CASSLTGGEYTEAFF.

V gene TRBV19 combines with J gene TRBJ1-4; D call uncertain. Trimming took off 3 bases at V and 8 bases at J, with 13 bases between the two ends. The CDR3 spans 14 residues. Germline CDR1 is LNHDA and CDR2 is SQIVND (reference sequence). CDR3 coding DNA: TGTGCCAGTAGTATCCCCTCGGTCGGGGAAAAACTGTTTTTT. This encodes CASSIPSVGEKLFF. Full variable domain (remainder filled in from reference TRBV19 and TRBJ1-4): DGGITQSPKYLFRKEGQNVTLSCEQNLNHDAMYWYRQDPGQGLRLIYYSQIVNDFQKGDIAEGYSVSREKKESFPLTVTSAQKNPTAFYLCASSIPSVGEKLFFGSGTQLSVL.

In nucleotides, the CDR3 is TGTGCCAGCAGTTACCGGACTAGCGGTTATGAGCAGTTCTTC. Its translation is CASSYRTSGYEQFF. The chain carries TRBV27 and TRBJ2-1; 10 bases are a match to TRBD2. V dropped 4 bases and J dropped 8; count of bases not matched to a gene: 5. Germline values: CDR1 MNHEY, CDR2 SMNVEV (reference sequence). There are 14 residues in the CDR3.

The count of this clone is one. The chain links TRBV6-5 to TRBJ2-2; 7 nucleotides align to TRBD2. Germline V gene data show CDR1 as MNHEY and CDR2 as SVGAGI. The CDR3 consists of 12 residues. The trim removed 5 bases at V and 6 bases at J, leaving 0 bases unmatched. CDR3 bases: TGTGCCAGCAGTCTAGCGGCCGGGGAGCTGTTTTTT. Protein: CASSLAAGELFF.

This clone has only one observation. The chain employs TRBV4-3 and TRBJ2-6; 9 bases line up with TRBD1. CDR1 and CDR2 from the germline V gene are LGHNA and YSLEER. CDR3 size: 20 residues. V lost 2 bases and J lost 1; bases outside the gene matches: 12. In DNA, the CDR3 is TGCGCCAGCAGCCAACGCCGGGACAGGGTTTACTCTTCTGGGGCCAACGTCCTGACTTTC. Protein: CASSQRRDRVYSSGANVLTF.

J is TRBJ1-1 and V is TRBV6-5, with 7 bases fitting TRBD1. The CDR3 covers 13 residues. The V gene's germline CDR1 is MNHEY and CDR2 SVGAGI. Trimming at V came to 7 bases and at J to 8 bases, leaving 10 bases not matched to a gene. The CDR3 is CASNHPVTGEAFF. CDR3 bases: TGTGCCAGCAATCACCCCGTGACAGGGGAAGCTTTCTTT.

The rearrangement joins TRBV7-2 to TRBJ2-3; 7 positions agree with TRBD1. This CDR3 is 14 amino acids long. V trimming: 4 bases; J trimming: 5 bases; junction bases outside the gene matches: 6. Germline CDR1 SGHTA, CDR2 FQGNSA. Here the CDR3 DNA reads TGTGCCAGCAGCTCACAGGGGTTTCAAGATACGCAGTATTTT. Translated, it gives CASSSQGFQDTQYF.